These T cell receptor beta chains were read from a single sample in a study of control samples from healthy donors and cancer patients. Libraries were prepared by immunoSEQ multiplex PCR; TCRdb keeps only in-frame clonotypes and omits some of them. The repertoire has over 100,000 clones, roughly nine tenths of them found once; the top ten carry 4.4%. The sequenced sample consisted of blood. These receptors were obtained from a human donor in good health. The donor label of this sample is uncertain. The CDR3 runs from the conserved cysteine through the conserved F or W. A D gene is named only where the DNA matches it firmly. For some rows the clone size is stated as once, few or many, or as a class when expanded; others skip it.

>TRBV21-1|.|.|TRBJ1-5
CARAFSQPQHF
TGTGCCCGTGCCTTTAGTCAGCCCCAGCATTTT
>TRBV21-1|.|.|TRBJ1-1
CASSKRGAMNTEAFF
TGTGCCAGCAGCAAAAGGGGAGCTATGAACACTGAAGCTTTCTTT
>TRBV10-2|.|.|TRBJ1-6
CASRGNGNSPLHF
TGCGCCAGCAGGGGGAATGGGAATTCACCCCTCCACTTT
>TRBV5-1|TRBD1|.|TRBJ1-1
CASSDRTGGITEAFF
TGCGCCAGCAGCGATAGGACAGGGGGAATTACTGAAGCTTTCTTT
>TRBV11-2|TRBD1|once|TRBJ1-4
CASSSLGTGNEKLFF
TGTGCCAGCAGCTCCCTTGGGACAGGGAATGAAAAACTGTTTTTT
>TRBV29-1|.|.|TRBJ2-3
CSAWWVATDTQYF
TGCAGCGCCTGGTGGGTAGCTACGGATACGCAGTATTTT
>TRBV2|TRBD1|.|TRBJ1-2
CAREGTGENNYGYTF
TGTGCCAGGGAAGGGACAGGGGAGAATAACTATGGCTACACCTTC
>TRBV5-1|.|once|TRBJ1-1
CASSLFSEGTEAFF
TGCGCCAGCAGCTTGTTCAGTGAAGGGACTGAAGCTTTCTTT
>TRBV27|.|.|TRBJ1-5
CASRGGVLGQPQHF
TGTGCCAGCAGGGGCGGAGTTCTCGGTCAGCCCCAGCATTTT
>TRBV3-1/TRBV3-2|.|.|TRBJ1-6
CASSQEVGNSPLHF
TGTGCCAGCAGCCAAGAAGTAGGTAATTCACCCCTCCACTTT
>TRBV5-6|.|.|TRBJ2-7
CASSLGLLGPGTEDF
TGTGCCAGCAGCTTGGGACTCTTGGGGCCCGGGACCGAGGACTTC
>TRBV12-3/TRBV12-4|.|.|TRBJ1-1
CASRTDWNTEAFF
TGTGCCAGCAGAACGGATTGGAACACTGAAGCTTTCTTT
>TRBV11-2|TRBD1|.|TRBJ1-4
CASSAPGTGHEKLFF
TGTGCCAGCAGCGCTCCCGGGACAGGGCATGAAAAACTGTTTTTT
>TRBV3-1/TRBV3-2|TRBD1|few|TRBJ1-2
CASSQGQGGYTF
TGTGCCAGCAGCCAAGGACAGGGTGGCTACACCTTC
>TRBV5-5|TRBD1|few|TRBJ2-2
CASSLRTGSRPISSGELFF
TGTGCCAGCAGCCTAAGGACAGGGAGCCGACCGATATCATCCGGGGAGCTGTTTTTT
>TRBV18|TRBD1|.|TRBJ2-5
CASSPGTGVQETQYF
TGTGCCAGCTCACCCGGGACAGGGGTTCAAGAGACCCAGTACTTC
>TRBV7-2|TRBD1|.|TRBJ1-2
CASSLYRTGYGYTF
TGTGCCAGCAGCTTATACCGGACAGGCTATGGCTACACCTTC
>TRBV7-8|TRBD1|.|TRBJ2-1
CASSLDRGSYNEQFF
TGTGCCAGCAGCTTGGACAGGGGGTCCTACAATGAGCAGTTCTTC
>TRBV2|.|.|TRBJ2-4
CASKEQGVGIQYF
TGTGCCAGCAAAGAACAGGGCGTTGGCATTCAGTACTTC
>TRBV5-4|.|.|TRBJ2-2
CASSRARGLGTGELFF
TGTGCCAGCAGCCGAGCAAGAGGGCTCGGCACCGGGGAGCTGTTTTTT
>TRBV18|TRBD1|.|TRBJ2-2
CASSQGQGASGELFF
TGTGCCAGCTCCCAGGGACAGGGGGCGTCCGGGGAGCTGTTTTTT
>TRBV6-5|TRBD1|.|TRBJ2-1
CASSYQTGVNEQFF
TGTGCCAGCAGTTACCAGACAGGGGTGAATGAGCAGTTCTTC
>TRBV6-4|.|.|TRBJ2-3
CASSDNGGTDTQYF
TGTGCCAGCAGTGACAATGGGGGGACAGATACGCAGTATTTT
>TRBV7-9|TRBD2|.|TRBJ2-4
CASSLVVGLGENIQYF
TGTGCCAGCAGCTTAGTCGTGGGACTAGGCGAAAACATTCAGTACTTC
>TRBV3-1/TRBV3-2|.|.|TRBJ2-6
CASSRGTSGANVLTF
TGTGCCAGCAGCCGAGGGACCTCTGGGGCCAACGTCCTGACTTTC
>TRBV2|.|.|TRBJ1-4
CASRAEENEQLFF
TGTGCCAGCAGGGCCGAGGAAAATGAACAACTGTTTTTT
>TRBV5-1|.|.|TRBJ1-1
CASSVGPTTEAFF
TGCGCCAGCAGCGTGGGACCGACCACTGAAGCTTTCTTT